A single sample is the source of the 20 T cell receptor beta chains below, sequenced in a study of radiotherapy plus CTLA-4 blockade in lung cancer. The protocol was immunoSEQ multiplex PCR, while the TCRdb copy is restricted to in-frame clones and leaves out a portion. The top ten hold around 3.2% of the sample, which has roughly 50,000 clones, 70% to 85% seen once. Sequencing was performed on peripheral blood, taken from a patient treated with radiotherapy plus ipilimumab. These TCRs come from a human donor with non-small cell lung cancer who had a partial response to radiotherapy plus ipilimumab.

The V call is TRBV28, the J call TRBJ1-3; TRBD1 matches at 8 bases. This CDR3 has 14 residues. Germline assignment: CDR1 MDHEN and CDR2 SYDVKM. V was clipped by 7 bases and J by 2 bases; unmatched bases: 4. The CDR3 coding sequence is TGTGCCAGCACCCAGACAGGGGCTGGAAACACCATATATTTT. It encodes CASTQTGAGNTIYF.

The DNA for the CDR3 is TGCGCCAGCAGCGCTACTAGCGGGGGGGCCGGTGAGCAGTTCTTC. Protein sequence: CASSATSGGAGEQFF. The J gene is TRBJ2-1, the V gene TRBV5-1, with TRBD2 matching 13 bases. The germline gives CDR1 SGHRS, CDR2 YFSETQ. The CDR3 spans 15 residues. V shed 4 bases, J shed 9 bases, and the junction held 7 bases outside the gene matches.

The gene calls are TRBV6-6 and TRBJ2-3; 8 bases are a match to TRBD2. With 5 bases clipped from V and 1 base from J, the junction kept 5 bases outside the gene matches. The CDR3 spans 15 residues. Germline CDR1 is MNHNY and CDR2 is SVGAGI (reference sequence). Here the CDR3 reads CASSSGGARTDTQYF. DNA for the CDR3: TGTGCCAGCAGTAGCGGGGGTGCTCGCACAGATACGCAGTATTTT.

This chain uses TRBV5-1 with TRBJ2-3, with TRBD1 as a possible D gene (6 bases). Germline CDR1 is SGHRS and CDR2 is YFSETQ. Trimming removed 0 bases at V and 1 base at J, with 12 bases between. This CDR3 spans 16 amino acids. CDR3 DNA: TGCGCCAGCAGCTTGGTGTCCGGACAGCGCACAGATACGCAGTATTTT. Translating gives CASSLVSGQRTDTQYF.

The chain combines TRBV5-4 with TRBJ2-5, with 7 bases fitting TRBD1. The ends lost 0 bases at V and 5 bases at J; junction bases unmatched: 4. CDR3 length: 14 residues. Looked up from germline, CDR1 is SGHNT and CDR2 is YYREEE (reference sequence). The CDR3 DNA is TGTGCCAGCAGCTTGGAGACAGGGATGGAGACCCAGTACTTC. The encoded protein is CASSLETGMETQYF. Full variable domain (missing parts from reference TRBV5-4 and TRBJ2-5): ETGVTQSPTHLIKTRGQQVTLRCSSQSGHNTVSWYQQALGQGPQFIFQYYREEENGRGNFPPRFSGLQFPNYSSELNVNALELDDSALYLCASSLETGMETQYFGPGTRLLVL.

This clone turned up a few times. The CDR3 DNA reads as TGTGCCAGTAGTATGGGACTAGCGGGGCTTCGGTCCGGGGAGCTGTTTTTT. It encodes CASSMGLAGLRSGELFF. The V and J genes are TRBV19 and TRBJ2-2; 13 nucleotides agree with TRBD2. In germline, CDR1 is LNHDA, CDR2 SQIVND (reference sequence). The CDR3 spans 17 residues. After removal of 3 bases from V and 6 bases from J, the junction contained 7 bases not matched to a gene.

This rearrangement joins TRBV11-2 to TRBJ2-7, with TRBD1 as a possible D gene (6 bases). Germline CDR1 and CDR2: SGHAT and FQNNGV. The CDR3 has 15 amino acids. V shed 7 bases and J shed 5 bases, with 21 bases lying between them. The CDR3 DNA is TGTGCCAGCACCCAAGCCGGGACAAGAACCCACGAGCAGTACTTC. It is translated as CASTQAGTRTHEQYF.

J is TRBJ1-4 and V is TRBV29-1; tentatively, D is TRBD1 (6 bases). V was shortened by 7 bases and J by 4 bases, with 16 bases between the two germline ends. The CDR3 is 14 residues long. Looked up from germline, CDR1 is SQVTM and CDR2 is ANQGSEA. The CDR3 loop reads CSGASGGVNEKLFF. In DNA form, the CDR3 reads TGCAGCGGGGCAAGCGGGGGCGTTAATGAAAAACTGTTTTTT.

This chain connects TRBV6-6 to TRBJ2-7; 11 nucleotides align to TRBD1. Germline lookup yields CDR1 MNHNY and CDR2 SVGAGI (reference sequence). V was pared by 6 bases and J by 3 bases, with 4 bases of the junction left unmatched. The CDR3 is 14 amino acids. The CDR3 here is CASSAGQGVYEQYF. DNA of the CDR3: TGTGCCAGCAGCGCGGGACAGGGGGTCTACGAGCAGTACTTC.

J is TRBJ1-2 and V is TRBV5-1; D uncertain. V was pared by 0 bases and J by 0 bases, with 6 bases between. Germline V gene data show CDR1 as SGHRS and CDR2 as YFSETQ. CDR3 size: 14 residues. This CDR3 reads CASSLGTTNYGYTF. For the CDR3, the DNA is TGCGCCAGCAGCTTGGGAACAACTAACTATGGCTACACCTTC.

The chain couples TRBV10-3 to TRBJ2-1; 7 nucleotides match TRBD2. This CDR3 contains 14 residues. V dropped 3 bases and J dropped 8; count of bases not matched to a gene: 7. Germline CDR1 reads ENHRY; CDR2 reads SYGVKD. The CDR3 region has the DNA TGTGCCATCAGTGACGCGGGGGAGGTTGATGAGCAGTTCTTC. This codes for CAISDAGEVDEQFF.

This clone was seen only once. V gene TRBV6-6 combines with J gene TRBJ2-4; TRBD1 aligns across 8 bases. Germline CDR1 and CDR2: MNHNY and SVGAGI (reference sequence). V lost 0 bases to trimming and J lost 8 bases; unmatched junction nucleotides: 6. The CDR3 is made up of 15 amino acids. CDR3 sequence: CASSYSIGQGDIQYF. The DNA for the CDR3 is TGTGCCAGCAGTTACTCGATCGGACAGGGAGACATTCAGTACTTC.

This clone has only one observation. The chain is built from TRBV7-8 and TRBJ1-1; 8 nucleotides line up with TRBD1. CDR3 size: 14 residues. Germline V gives CDR1 SGHVS, CDR2 FQNEAQ. J was trimmed by 1 base and V by 5 bases; bases with no gene match: 3. This CDR3 is CASSAGGPNTEAFF. CDR3 bases: TGTGCCAGCAGCGCAGGGGGCCCGAACACTGAAGCTTTCTTT.

The chain combines TRBV18 with TRBJ2-6; TRBD1 is a possible D gene (5 bases). V lost 4 bases and J 0 bases, leaving 7 bases between the germline ends. Looked up from germline, CDR1 is KGHSH and CDR2 is LQKENI. This CDR3 comprises 15 residues. CDR3 sequence reads: CASSLDSSGANVLTF. Here the CDR3 DNA reads TGTGCCAGCTCACTAGACAGCTCTGGGGCCAACGTCCTGACTTTC. Variable domain in full (rest from reference TRBV18 and TRBJ2-6): NAGVMQNPRHLVRRRGQEARLRCSPMKGHSHVYWYRQLPEEGLKFMVYLQKENIIDESGMPKERFSAEFPKEGPSILRIQQVVRGDSAAYFCASSLDSSGANVLTFGAGSRLTVL.

The chain joins TRBV5-1 to TRBJ2-7, with a weak D call TRBD1 (6 bases). Germline CDR1 SGHRS, CDR2 YFSETQ. V was clipped by 1 base and J by 0 bases, with 20 bases between them. This CDR3 region has 18 residues. This CDR3 is CASSLTGTGPSGSYEQYF. The CDR3 bases are TGCGCCAGCAGCTTGACAGGGACGGGCCCCTCGGGCTCCTACGAGCAGTACTTC.

CDR3 nucleotide sequence: TGTGCCAGTAGCCATGAAACAGGGCCCTCGGATGGCTACACCTTC. Its translation is CASSHETGPSDGYTF. The V and J genes are TRBV19 and TRBJ1-2; possibly TRBD1 for D (6 bases). The CDR3 sequence is 15 residues long. Trimming removed 6 bases at V and 6 bases at J, with 20 bases between. From germline, CDR1 is LNHDA and CDR2 SQIVND (reference sequence).

CDR3 in DNA: TGTGCCAGCAGTCATCGGACAGGGAGTAGTAGTGCTGGAAACACCATATATTTT. Amino acids: CASSHRTGSSSAGNTIYF. The chain couples TRBV2 to TRBJ1-3; 8 bases map to TRBD1. CDR3 length: 18 amino acids. After removal of 5 bases from V and 2 bases from J, the junction contained 14 bases not matched to a gene. CDR1 and CDR2 (germline): SNHLY, FYNNEI.

The J gene is TRBJ2-1, the V gene TRBV2, with D perhaps TRBD1 (5 bases). Trimming removed 5 bases from V and 9 bases from J, with 14 bases in between. Germline V gene lookup returns CDR1 SNHLY and CDR2 FYNNEI. The CDR3 runs to 13 residues. The CDR3 spells CASSLQGRGEQFF. DNA of the CDR3: TGTGCCAGCAGTCTTCAGGGCAGAGGTGAGCAGTTCTTC.

This clone was observed many times. The CDR3 protein is CASSYPQGSGEAFF. In nucleotides, the CDR3 is TGTGCCAGCAGCTACCCGCAGGGTTCCGGTGAAGCTTTCTTT. The rearrangement links TRBV7-9 to TRBJ1-1, with D possibly being TRBD1 (5 bases). Per germline, CDR1 SEHNR and CDR2 FQNEAQ (reference sequence). V was shortened by 4 bases and J by 7 bases, with 16 bases between the two germline ends. The length of the CDR3 is 14 residues.

The rearrangement joins TRBV6-4 to TRBJ1-2; 8 bases fit TRBD1. Looked up from germline, CDR1 is MRHNA and CDR2 is SNTAGT. Trimming removed 0 bases from V and 8 bases from J; junction bases left unmatched: 8. This CDR3 comprises 15 residues. CDR3 sequence (DNA): TGTGCCAGCAGTGACTCACGACAGGGGATCGGGGGCTACACCTTC. Amino acids: CASSDSRQGIGGYTF.